A single sample gave rise to the 22 T cell receptor beta chains below, sequenced in a study of cytomegalovirus exposure and HLA in healthy donors. Primers for the PCR totalled 60 Vbeta and 13 Jbeta. Generated by immunoSEQ multiplex PCR, the TCRdb table keeps only in-frame clones and is missing some. Of 100,000 to 150,000 clones in the sample, roughly four fifths are singletons; the top ten hold more than 3.5%. The sequencing sample was made of PBMCs. These receptors were taken from a woman aged 40 to 55 in good health and CMV-seropositive.

This chain joins TRBV19 and TRBJ2-7, with 7 bases identical to TRBD1. Trimming cost V 5 bases and J 2 bases; bases outside gene matches: 6. Germline V gives CDR1 LNHDA, CDR2 SQIVND (reference sequence). CDR3 size: 14 residues. The CDR3 spells CASSPDRDTYEQYF. CDR3 nucleotides: TGTGCCAGTAGTCCCGACAGGGACACCTACGAGCAGTACTTC.

This sequence joins TRBV27 and TRBJ1-3, with a possible D match to TRBD1 (6 bases). The V end lost 6 bases, the J end lost 0 bases, and 21 bases lay between the germline ends. The CDR3 extends over 18 amino acids. Germline V lookup: CDR1 MNHEY, CDR2 SMNVEV (reference sequence). For the CDR3, the DNA is TGTGCCAGCAGACCGACAGGTACCAGACCCAGCTCTGGAAACACCATATATTTT. It codes for CASRPTGTRPSSGNTIYF.

The chain uses TRBV19 and TRBJ2-1; 10 bases match TRBD2. The V gene end was trimmed by 11 bases and the J gene end by 10 bases; junction bases not matched to a gene: 11. The CDR3 is 13 residues long. Germline V lookup: CDR1 LNHDA, CDR2 SQIVND (reference sequence). CDR3 sequence (DNA): TGTGCCTCTAGGGGGACTAGCGTCTGGGAGCAGTTCTTC. It is translated as CASRGTSVWEQFF.

J is TRBJ1-1 and V is TRBV19; D ambiguous. CDR1 and CDR2 (germline): LNHDA, SQIVND (reference sequence). This CDR3 contains 13 residues. V gave up 8 bases and J gave up 2 bases, with 12 bases separating them. The CDR3 nucleotides read TGTGCCAGTCGGGTGGATGGCAACACTGAAGCTTTCTTT. It specifies CASRVDGNTEAFF.

The count of this clone is one. This chain connects TRBV9 to TRBJ2-7; a weak D match, TRBD2 (6 bases). Between the trimmed V and J ends, which lost 3 bases and 4 bases, there was a span of 17 bases. Germline loops: CDR1 SGDLS, CDR2 YYNGEE. There are 15 residues in the CDR3. CDR3: CASSGTGTEIYEQYF. CDR3 nucleotide sequence: TGTGCCAGCAGCGGTACCGGGACTGAGATTTACGAGCAGTACTTC.

The chain joins TRBV27 to TRBJ1-1; possible D gene TRBD1, 5 bases. This CDR3 is 13 amino acids long. The V and J ends lost 5 bases and 4 bases respectively, with 11 bases between them. Looked up from germline, CDR1 is MNHEY and CDR2 is SMNVEV (reference sequence). CDR3 amino acids: CASSQSGITEAFF. The CDR3 DNA reads TGTGCCAGCAGTCAATCAGGGATCACTGAAGCTTTCTTT.

This chain links TRBV7-3 with TRBJ2-1, with 7 positions matching TRBD1. Germline CDR1 and CDR2: SGHTA and FQGTGA. V trimming: 1 base; J trimming: 5 bases; junction bases outside the gene matches: 5. The CDR3 is made up of 15 amino acids. CDR3 coding DNA: TGTGCCAGCAGCTTAAAGACAGGGTGGAACAATGAGCAGTTCTTC. Translated, it gives CASSLKTGWNNEQFF.

The J gene is TRBJ2-3, the V gene TRBV25-1; 11 bases match TRBD2. The germline V gene has CDR1 MGHDK and CDR2 SYGVNS. Germline trimming cut 6 bases from V and 4 bases from J; bases unmatched to any gene: 6. The length of the CDR3 is 15 residues. The CDR3 bases are TGTGCCAGCAGCCCGACTAGCGGGGAGGCAGATACGCAGTATTTT. Amino acids: CASSPTSGEADTQYF.

The chain links TRBV13 to TRBJ1-1, with D possibly TRBD1 on 6 matching bases. The germline V and J ends were trimmed by 6 bases and 0 bases, with 14 bases remaining between them. Germline CDR1 reads PRHDT; CDR2 reads FYEKMQ (reference sequence). The CDR3 spans 15 residues. The CDR3 bases are TGTGCCAGCAGTGCAGGGGCCCTAATGAACACTGAAGCTTTCTTT. Translation gives CASSAGALMNTEAFF.

The chain couples TRBV2 to TRBJ1-1; D is uncertain. Germline loops: CDR1 SNHLY, CDR2 FYNNEI. The V and J ends lost 7 bases and 6 bases respectively, with 9 bases between them. This CDR3 region has 11 residues. The CDR3: CASMEVSEAFF. The CDR3 nucleotides read TGTGCCAGCATGGAGGTCTCTGAAGCTTTCTTT. The entire variable domain, with the rest obtained from reference TRBV2 and TRBJ1-1, is as follows: EPEVTQTPSHQVTQMGQEVILRCVPISNHLYFYWYRQILGQKVEFLVSFYNNEISEKSEIFDDQFSVERPDGSNFTLKIRSTKLEDSAMYFCASMEVSEAFFGQGTRLTVV.

The rearrangement links TRBV29-1 to TRBJ2-7; D may be TRBD2 (7 bases). V shed 4 bases and J shed 3 bases, with 13 bases lying between them. The CDR3 covers 13 residues. The germline gives CDR1 SQVTM, CDR2 ANQGSEA. The CDR3 bases are TGCAGCGTTGCTAGGGGGGGCAACTACGAGCAGTACTTC. It is translated as CSVARGGNYEQYF.

This sequence joins TRBV5-4 and TRBJ1-2, with TRBD1 identical over 7 bases. Germline assignment: CDR1 SGHNT and CDR2 YYREEE (reference sequence). The CDR3 has 15 amino acids. The V segment lost 4 bases and the J segment 2 bases; nucleotides outside the gene matches: 8. The CDR3 is CASSNYGTENYGYTF. In DNA, the CDR3 is TGTGCCAGCAGCAACTATGGGACAGAGAACTATGGCTACACCTTC.

The chain links TRBV27 to TRBJ2-7; possibly TRBD2 for D (6 bases). CDR1 and CDR2 from the germline V gene are MNHEY and SMNVEV (reference sequence). CDR3 length: 12 amino acids. Trimming took 9 bases from V and 3 from J, leaving 12 bases between them. The CDR3 loop reads CARRTTFYEQYF. CDR3 coding DNA: TGTGCCAGGCGGACTACCTTCTACGAGCAGTACTTC.

The V gene is TRBV12-5, the J gene TRBJ2-1, with 9 bases that match TRBD2. With 2 bases clipped from V and 3 bases from J, the junction kept 14 bases outside the gene matches. The CDR3 consists of 19 residues. The germline V gene has CDR1 LGHNT and CDR2 FRNRAP. For the CDR3, the DNA is TGTGCTAGTGGTTTGCCCCCATGTGGGAGCGGGAGGTACTACAATGAGCAGTTCTTC. Translated: CASGLPPCGSGRYYNEQFF.

The gene calls are TRBV9 and TRBJ1-2; maybe TRBD1 (5 bases). V lost 0 bases to trimming and J lost 6 bases, with 12 bases between them. The CDR3 runs 14 residues. Germline V lookup: CDR1 SGDLS, CDR2 YYNGEE. The CDR3, as DNA: TGTGCCAGCAGCGTAGAAGGGCAGGGCGATGGCTACACCTTC. The encoded protein is CASSVEGQGDGYTF. Supplemented by reference TRBV9 and TRBJ1-2, the full variable domain reads DSGVTQTPKHLITATGQRVTLRCSPRSGDLSVYWYQQSLDQGLQFLIQYYNGEERAKGNILERFSAQQFPDLHSELNLSSLELGDSALYFCASSVEGQGDGYTFGSGTRLTVV.

The rearrangement links TRBV30 to TRBJ2-5, with D possibly being TRBD1 (6 bases). Germline V gene lookup returns CDR1 GTSNPN and CDR2 SVGIG (reference sequence). The ends were cut back, 2 bases at V and 5 bases at J, with 12 bases in the middle. The CDR3 contains 13 residues. CDR3 coding DNA: TGTGCCTGGAGTCCAGGGGTAGTGGAGACCCAGTACTTC. Encoded protein: CAWSPGVVETQYF.

The V call is TRBV5-1, the J call TRBJ1-1; 8 bases match TRBD1. Germline V gene data show CDR1 as SGHRS and CDR2 as YFSETQ. Trimming cost V 3 bases and J 5 bases; bases outside gene matches: 9. This CDR3 has 15 amino acids. CDR3 coding DNA: TGCGCCAGCAGCTCCGGACAGGGCGGATGGACTGAAGCTTTCTTT. Amino acid sequence: CASSSGQGGWTEAFF.

The V call is TRBV25-1, the J call TRBJ1-1, with 8 bases that match TRBD1. The V and J ends lost 5 bases and 4 bases, in that order; junction bases with no gene match: 9. Germline values: CDR1 MGHDK, CDR2 SYGVNS. The CDR3 covers 15 residues. CDR3 bases: TGTGCCAGCAGTTTTTATCGGGACAGGCCCACTGAAGCTTTCTTT. Protein product: CASSFYRDRPTEAFF.

This chain joins TRBV30 and TRBJ1-3; D is perhaps TRBD1 (6 bases). The V gene lost 0 bases and the J gene lost 2 bases, with 11 bases spanning the gap. Germline V CDR1 and CDR2: GTSNPN, SVGIG (reference sequence). CDR3 size: 15 residues. The CDR3 loop reads CAWSVGGGTGNTIYF. The CDR3 DNA follows: TGTGCCTGGAGTGTAGGGGGGGGGACTGGAAACACCATATATTTT.

This sequence joins TRBV7-2 and TRBJ1-3; D is undetermined. Per the germline V gene, CDR1 is SGHTA and CDR2 is FQGNSA. CDR3 length: 15 residues. Trimming shortened V by 5 bases and J by 0 bases, and 11 bases separated the two germline ends. DNA for the CDR3: TGTGCCAGCAGCGATGGTCCTAGCTCTGGAAACACCATATATTTT. It is translated as CASSDGPSSGNTIYF.

The V and J genes are TRBV27 and TRBJ1-2; 7 positions agree with TRBD1. The CDR3 contains 14 residues. Germline V gene data show CDR1 as MNHEY and CDR2 as SMNVEV (reference sequence). The junction had 9 bases not matched to a gene; V was cut back by 3 bases and J by 8 bases. The DNA of the CDR3 is TGTGCCAGCAGTTTTGACAGGGCCTTTGGAGGCTACACCTTC. Residues: CASSFDRAFGGYTF.

This chain links TRBV7-2 with TRBJ2-5; TRBD1 aligns across 11 bases. Germline CDR1 is SGHTA and CDR2 is FQGNSA. With 4 bases clipped from V and 7 bases from J, the junction kept 11 bases outside the gene matches. This CDR3 contains 16 residues. For the CDR3, the DNA is TGTGCCAGCAGCTATACTGGGACAGGGGGTTTCGGGACCCAGTACTTC. Encoded protein: CASSYTGTGGFGTQYF.